The rows below give T cell receptor beta chains drawn from one sample of a study of T cell responses to AZD1222 COVID-19 vaccine. The method was immunoSEQ multiplex PCR; TCRdb's version includes in-frame clones alone and lacks a portion of them. Among under 150,000 clones listed, more than 75% were seen once. The specimen comprised peripheral blood, sampled on day 0 of AZD1222 vaccination. These receptors were taken from an adult in good health. Each CDR3 is given with its conserved first and last residue. Fields, in order: V gene, J gene, clone size, D gene, CDR3 protein, CDR3 DNA. The D gene is left open where the match is weak. Clone size appears in some rows only: once, few, many, or a class for an expanded clone.

V gene: TRBV19; J gene: TRBJ1-1; clone size: -; D gene: -; CDR3 protein: CASSMGVFGTEAFF; CDR3 DNA: TGTGCCAGTAGTATGGGGGTCTTCGGCACTGAAGCTTTCTTT
V gene: TRBV28; J gene: TRBJ2-1; clone size: -; D gene: TRBD2; CDR3 protein: CASSGGVVAGYNEQFF; CDR3 DNA: TGTGCCAGCAGCGGGGGGGTGGTAGCGGGATACAATGAGCAGTTCTTC
V gene: TRBV7-2; J gene: TRBJ1-3; clone size: -; D gene: -; CDR3 protein: CASSLVGRGWDTIYF; CDR3 DNA: TGTGCCAGCAGCTTAGTCGGCAGGGGCTGGGACACCATATATTTT
V gene: TRBV6-4; J gene: TRBJ2-1; clone size: -; D gene: TRBD1; CDR3 protein: CASSPDRAGYNEQFF; CDR3 DNA: TGTGCCAGCAGTCCAGACAGGGCAGGATACAATGAGCAGTTCTTC
V gene: TRBV10-3; J gene: TRBJ2-7; clone size: few; D gene: TRBD2; CDR3 protein: CAIRVAGGPYEQYF; CDR3 DNA: TGTGCCATCAGGGTAGCGGGAGGTCCCTACGAGCAGTACTTC
V gene: TRBV10-3; J gene: TRBJ1-5; clone size: -; D gene: -; CDR3 protein: CAISEQGGRRPQHF; CDR3 DNA: TGTGCCATCAGTGAACAGGGAGGCAGGAGACCCCAGCATTTT
V gene: TRBV5-4; J gene: TRBJ2-3; clone size: -; D gene: -; CDR3 protein: CASSRDNTDTQYF; CDR3 DNA: TGTGCCAGCAGCCGGGACAACACAGATACGCAGTATTTT
V gene: TRBV6-1; J gene: TRBJ2-3; clone size: -; D gene: -; CDR3 protein: CASSERRLGDTQYF; CDR3 DNA: TGTGCCAGCAGTGAAAGGCGACTTGGAGATACGCAGTATTTT
V gene: TRBV27; J gene: TRBJ2-1; clone size: -; D gene: -; CDR3 protein: CASGVSYNEQFF; CDR3 DNA: TGTGCCAGCGGGGTCTCCTACAATGAGCAGTTCTTC
V gene: TRBV9; J gene: TRBJ1-6; clone size: -; D gene: TRBD1; CDR3 protein: CASSETTGTDSPLHF; CDR3 DNA: TGTGCCAGCAGCGAGACGACAGGGACGGATTCACCCCTCCACTTT
V gene: TRBV4-2; J gene: TRBJ2-1; clone size: -; D gene: -; CDR3 protein: CASSQETGDDEQFF; CDR3 DNA: TGTGCCAGCAGCCAAGAGACCGGGGACGATGAGCAGTTCTTC
V gene: TRBV10-3; J gene: TRBJ2-7; clone size: -; D gene: TRBD2; CDR3 protein: CAISGGGTRDYEQYF; CDR3 DNA: TGTGCCATCAGTGGGGGAGGGACTCGCGACTACGAGCAGTACTTC
V gene: TRBV7-3; J gene: TRBJ2-3; clone size: -; D gene: -; CDR3 protein: CASSLNFGDTQYF; CDR3 DNA: TGTGCCAGCAGCTTAAATTTTGGAGATACGCAGTATTTT
V gene: TRBV28; J gene: TRBJ2-6; clone size: -; D gene: -; CDR3 protein: CASSFGGCGANVLTF; CDR3 DNA: TGTGCCAGCAGTTTTGGGGGGTGCGGGGCCAACGTCCTGACTTTC
V gene: TRBV6-1; J gene: TRBJ2-3; clone size: -; D gene: -; CDR3 protein: CASSEQGFITDTQYF; CDR3 DNA: TGTGCCAGCAGTGAACAGGGGTTTATCACAGATACGCAGTATTTT
V gene: TRBV6-5; J gene: TRBJ2-5; clone size: -; D gene: TRBD1; CDR3 protein: CASSLGTVRGETQYF; CDR3 DNA: TGTGCCAGCAGTCTCGGGACAGTTAGGGGAGAGACCCAGTACTTC
V gene: TRBV7-9; J gene: TRBJ1-2; clone size: -; D gene: -; CDR3 protein: CASSLDYGDYGYTF; CDR3 DNA: TGTGCCAGCAGCTTAGATTACGGAGACTATGGCTACACCTTC
V gene: TRBV4-2; J gene: TRBJ2-3; clone size: -; D gene: TRBD2; CDR3 protein: CASSPKTSGDSTDTQYF; CDR3 DNA: TGTGCCAGCAGCCCGAAGACTAGCGGGGATAGCACAGATACGCAGTATTTT
V gene: TRBV13; J gene: TRBJ1-5; clone size: once; D gene: -; CDR3 protein: CASTKGFGGGQPQHF; CDR3 DNA: TGTGCCAGCACAAAGGGGTTTGGGGGAGGTCAGCCCCAGCATTTT
V gene: TRBV24-1; J gene: TRBJ2-1; clone size: -; D gene: TRBD2; CDR3 protein: CATSGGGEQFF; CDR3 DNA: TGTGCCACCAGTGGGGGGGGTGAGCAGTTCTTC
V gene: TRBV15; J gene: TRBJ2-7; clone size: -; D gene: -; CDR3 protein: CATSRDAGAYEQYF; CDR3 DNA: TGTGCCACCAGCAGAGATGCAGGGGCCTACGAGCAGTACTTC
V gene: TRBV11-3; J gene: TRBJ1-5; clone size: -; D gene: TRBD1; CDR3 protein: CASPPGDRGSNQPQHF; CDR3 DNA: TGTGCCAGCCCCCCGGGGGACAGGGGAAGCAATCAGCCCCAGCATTTT
V gene: TRBV5-1; J gene: TRBJ2-7; clone size: -; D gene: -; CDR3 protein: CASRRGLTDSYEQYF; CDR3 DNA: TGCGCCAGCAGGCGCGGACTCACGGACTCCTACGAGCAGTACTTC
V gene: TRBV13; J gene: TRBJ2-3; clone size: once; D gene: TRBD1; CDR3 protein: CASSRNRDRDPDTQYF; CDR3 DNA: TGTGCCAGCAGCCGGAACCGGGACAGGGACCCAGATACGCAGTATTTT
V gene: TRBV15; J gene: TRBJ2-1; clone size: -; D gene: -; CDR3 protein: CATSRGRGWEQFF; CDR3 DNA: TGTGCCACCAGCAGAGGCAGGGGATGGGAGCAGTTCTTC
V gene: TRBV11-2; J gene: TRBJ2-3; clone size: -; D gene: TRBD1; CDR3 protein: CASSAEGTGATDTQYF; CDR3 DNA: TGTGCCAGCAGCGCTGAAGGGACAGGGGCCACAGATACGCAGTATTTT
V gene: TRBV4-2; J gene: TRBJ2-7; clone size: few; D gene: -; CDR3 protein: CASSQEQGSSYEQYF; CDR3 DNA: TGTGCCAGCAGCCAAGAACAAGGGAGCTCCTACGAGCAGTACTTC
V gene: TRBV5-6; J gene: TRBJ1-1; clone size: -; D gene: -; CDR3 protein: CASSHQGGTEAFF; CDR3 DNA: TGTGCCAGCAGCCATCAGGGTGGCACTGAAGCTTTCTTT
V gene: TRBV5-4; J gene: TRBJ1-2; clone size: -; D gene: -; CDR3 protein: CASSNGASDFYGYTF; CDR3 DNA: TGTGCCAGCAGCAACGGGGCTTCGGATTTCTATGGCTACACCTTC
V gene: TRBV5-1; J gene: TRBJ1-4; clone size: -; D gene: -; CDR3 protein: CASSFSGDDEKLFF; CDR3 DNA: TGCGCCAGCAGCTTCTCAGGTGATGATGAAAAACTGTTTTTT
V gene: TRBV5-1; J gene: TRBJ2-5; clone size: -; D gene: -; CDR3 protein: CASYQVPGDQETQYF; CDR3 DNA: TGCGCCAGCTACCAAGTTCCGGGGGACCAAGAGACCCAGTACTTC
V gene: TRBV5-4; J gene: TRBJ2-7; clone size: -; D gene: -; CDR3 protein: CASSIGGHPSYEQYF; CDR3 DNA: TGTGCCAGCAGTATTGGGGGACATCCCTCCTACGAGCAGTACTTC
V gene: TRBV24-1; J gene: TRBJ1-5; clone size: -; D gene: -; CDR3 protein: CATSDWDRNQPQHF; CDR3 DNA: TGTGCCACCAGTGATTGGGACCGCAATCAGCCCCAGCATTTT
V gene: TRBV7-9; J gene: TRBJ2-1; clone size: -; D gene: -; CDR3 protein: CASSFLGLSYNEQFF; CDR3 DNA: TGTGCCAGCAGCTTCCTAGGACTCTCCTACAATGAGCAGTTCTTC
V gene: TRBV25-1; J gene: TRBJ1-1; clone size: -; D gene: -; CDR3 protein: CASTTGWGTEAFF; CDR3 DNA: TGTGCCAGCACCACAGGGTGGGGCACTGAAGCTTTCTTT
V gene: TRBV6-5; J gene: TRBJ1-1; clone size: -; D gene: -; CDR3 protein: CASSYSPQLEAFF; CDR3 DNA: TGTGCCAGCAGTTACAGCCCACAGTTGGAAGCTTTCTTT
V gene: TRBV7-2; J gene: TRBJ2-1; clone size: -; D gene: -; CDR3 protein: CASSFGSREQFF; CDR3 DNA: TGTGCCAGCAGCTTTGGATCGAGAGAGCAGTTCTTC
V gene: TRBV15; J gene: TRBJ1-5; clone size: -; D gene: -; CDR3 protein: CATSWGTNQPQHF; CDR3 DNA: TGTGCCACCAGTTGGGGGACTAATCAGCCCCAGCATTTT
V gene: TRBV6-5; J gene: TRBJ2-2; clone size: -; D gene: -; CDR3 protein: CASTRGHTGELFF; CDR3 DNA: TGTGCCAGCACCCGGGGGCACACCGGGGAGCTGTTTTTT
V gene: TRBV10-3; J gene: TRBJ2-7; clone size: -; D gene: TRBD2; CDR3 protein: CAINGGAGEQYF; CDR3 DNA: TGTGCCATCAACGGGGGGGCCGGGGAGCAGTACTTC
V gene: TRBV19; J gene: TRBJ2-1; clone size: -; D gene: -; CDR3 protein: CASSPASYNEQFF; CDR3 DNA: TGTGCCAGTAGCCCCGCCTCCTACAATGAGCAGTTCTTC
V gene: TRBV23-1; J gene: TRBJ1-2; clone size: -; D gene: -; CDR3 protein: CASSQPPGIGDPPDGYTF; CDR3 DNA: TGCGCCAGCAGTCAGCCCCCGGGAATAGGGGATCCTCCGGATGGCTACACCTTC
V gene: TRBV5-5; J gene: TRBJ2-5; clone size: -; D gene: -; CDR3 protein: CASSLSFKETQYF; CDR3 DNA: TGTGCCAGCAGCTTGAGCTTCAAAGAGACCCAGTACTTC
V gene: TRBV5-1; J gene: TRBJ2-3; clone size: -; D gene: TRBD1; CDR3 protein: CASTGQGVDTQYF; CDR3 DNA: TGCGCCAGCACCGGACAGGGGGTAGATACGCAGTATTTT
V gene: TRBV5-4; J gene: TRBJ2-3; clone size: -; D gene: -; CDR3 protein: CASSGGLPPLTDTQYF; CDR3 DNA: TGTGCCAGCAGCGGGGGACTCCCCCCCTTGACAGATACGCAGTATTTT
V gene: TRBV29-1; J gene: TRBJ2-1; clone size: once; D gene: -; CDR3 protein: CSVAGTLVYNEQFF; CDR3 DNA: TGCAGCGTTGCCGGGACACTAGTTTACAATGAGCAGTTCTTC
V gene: TRBV11-1; J gene: TRBJ2-1; clone size: -; D gene: TRBD1; CDR3 protein: CASSWDRNNEQFF; CDR3 DNA: TGTGCCAGCAGCTGGGACAGGAACAATGAGCAGTTCTTC
V gene: TRBV2; J gene: TRBJ2-3; clone size: once; D gene: TRBD2; CDR3 protein: CASSLLAVGTDTQYF; CDR3 DNA: TGTGCCAGCAGCCTACTAGCGGTTGGCACAGATACGCAGTATTTT
V gene: TRBV6-6; J gene: TRBJ1-5; clone size: once; D gene: -; CDR3 protein: CASTPGRQREKQPQHF; CDR3 DNA: TGTGCCAGCACCCCCGGCCGACAGCGTGAAAAACAGCCCCAGCATTTT
V gene: TRBV4-2; J gene: TRBJ2-5; clone size: -; D gene: -; CDR3 protein: CASSQVMQGQETQYF; CDR3 DNA: TGTGCCAGCAGCCAAGTTATGCAGGGCCAAGAGACCCAGTACTTC
V gene: TRBV6-5; J gene: TRBJ1-2; clone size: -; D gene: TRBD1; CDR3 protein: CASRSGQDAGGYTF; CDR3 DNA: TGTGCCAGCAGGTCAGGACAGGATGCGGGGGGCTACACCTTC